The rows below give T cell receptor beta chains drawn from one sample of a study of long-term antiretroviral therapy in people with HIV. Using immunoSEQ multiplex PCR, the repertoire was profiled, and TCRdb retains in-frame clones only, with some absent. The sample consists of some 35,000 clones, 82% of them appearing once. Sequencing was performed on unsorted PBMCs, taken 0.6 years after starting antiretroviral therapy. Receptors were obtained from a man aged 18 to 30 with HIV. Each CDR3 is given with its conserved first and last residue. D genes are given only for firm matches. Rows may omit the clone size; those that give it use once, few, many or a size class.

j_gene	v_gene	d_gene	abundance	CDR3aa	CDR3nt
TRBJ1-1	TRBV4-1	-	-	CASSQDRGYTEAFF	TGCGCCAGCAGCCAAGATCGGGGTTACACTGAAGCTTTCTTT
TRBJ1-5	TRBV19	-	-	CASTQFPLDSNQPQHF	TGTGCCAGTACCCAATTCCCCCTAGATAGCAATCAGCCCCAGCATTTT
TRBJ2-1	TRBV6-5	-	once	CASSYIGSSYNEQFF	TGTGCCAGCAGTTATATAGGTAGCTCCTACAATGAGCAGTTCTTC
TRBJ1-2	TRBV27	TRBD1	-	CASSLSLADRVYGYTF	TGTGCCAGCAGTTTATCCCTTGCGGACAGGGTCTATGGCTACACCTTC
TRBJ2-3	TRBV5-1	-	-	CASSLVDRGTDTQYF	TGCGCCAGCAGCTTGGTTGACAGAGGCACAGATACGCAGTATTTT
TRBJ2-1	TRBV27	TRBD2	-	CASSSGTSGTVYEQFF	TGTGCCAGCAGTTCCGGGACTAGCGGGACCGTGTATGAGCAGTTCTTC
TRBJ1-2	TRBV2	TRBD1	few	CASRPGQGGNYGYTF	TGTGCCAGCAGGCCCGGACAGGGGGGCAACTATGGCTACACCTTC
TRBJ2-2	TRBV10-1	TRBD2	-	CASSGSGTSPGELFF	TGCGCCAGCAGTGGATCCGGGACTAGCCCCGGGGAGCTGTTTTTT
TRBJ1-1	TRBV27	TRBD1	-	CASSLRQGMYTEAFF	TGTGCCAGCAGTTTACGACAGGGAATGTACACTGAAGCTTTCTTT
TRBJ1-4	TRBV5-5	-	-	CASSPAQEGDVEKLFF	TGTGCCAGCAGCCCAGCCCAGGAGGGGGACGTTGAAAAACTGTTTTTT
TRBJ2-7	TRBV5-1	-	-	CASSQAGIEQYF	TGCGCCAGCAGCCAGGCAGGGATCGAGCAGTACTTC
TRBJ1-5	TRBV29-1	-	few	CSVEVGEGGNQPQHF	TGCAGCGTTGAAGTGGGAGAGGGGGGCAATCAGCCCCAGCATTTT
TRBJ2-2	TRBV29-1	-	-	CSGGHTNTGELFF	TGCAGCGGGGGACACACGAACACCGGGGAGCTGTTTTTT
TRBJ2-4	TRBV4-3	-	-	CASSPGANIQYF	TGCGCCAGCAGCCCAGGGGCGAACATTCAGTACTTC
TRBJ2-5	TRBV10-2	TRBD2	-	CASSVSGEQETQYF	TGCGCCAGCAGTGTGAGCGGGGAACAAGAGACCCAGTACTTC
TRBJ2-7	TRBV5-4	TRBD2	-	CASSLRLAGDYEQYF	TGTGCCAGCAGCTTAAGACTAGCGGGGGACTACGAGCAGTACTTC